Listed here are 21 T cell receptor beta chains from one sample, sequenced in a study of neurological immune-mediated disorders. One entry per CDR3 protein, called by TCRdb with MiXCR from the 5' RACE reads. Of roughly 80,000 distinct CDR3 sequences listed, over 15% are singletons. The sample taken for sequencing was PBMCs. The receptor source for this set is a woman in her 40s in good health.

This clonotype was recorded many times. The V and J genes are TRBV5-5 and TRBJ2-7, with D perhaps matching TRBD2 (6 bases). V was cut by 4 bases and J by 4 bases, with 21 bases left in between. CDR3 length: 16 amino acids. Germline V lookup: CDR1 SGHKS, CDR2 YYEKEE (reference sequence). Here the CDR3 reads CASSPARGSFGYEQYF. CDR3 sequence (DNA): TGTGCCAGCAGCCCCGCCCGGGGGTCCTTCGGGTACGAGCAGTACTTC.

The chain has TRBV12-3 or TRBV12-4 and TRBJ2-3; 7 bases are a match to TRBD2. The junction had 9 bases not matched to a gene; V was cut back by 6 bases and J by 0 bases. The CDR3 length is 16 residues. The CDR3 nucleotides read TGTGCCAGCAGGCCGGGGACTACCGTTAGCACAGATACGCAGTATTTT. Protein product: CASRPGTTVSTDTQYF.

This clonotype was seen a few times. The J gene is TRBJ1-1, the V gene TRBV7-6; D perhaps matches TRBD1 (6 bases). Trimming pared 0 bases from V and 4 bases from J, leaving 9 bases between. The CDR3 runs 14 residues. Germline V lookup: CDR1 SGHVS, CDR2 FNYEAQ. Written as DNA, the CDR3 is TGTGCCAGCAGCTTAGCTGGGGGGCTCACTGAAGCTTTCTTT. Protein product: CASSLAGGLTEAFF.

This clonotype was seen at least ten times. Compared with germline, one end of the junction differs, possibly owing to a read error. The genes are TRBV5-1 and TRBJ1-2; maybe TRBD1 (6 bases). The CDR3 runs to 13 residues. Germline loops: CDR1 SGHRS, CDR2 YFSETQ. The CDR3 DNA follows: TGCACCAGCACTCTAGGGACACCCTATGGCTACACCTTC. Amino acids: CTSTLGTPYGYTF.

This clonotype was detected ten times or more. This chain connects TRBV6-5 to TRBJ1-2; a possible D gene is TRBD1 (5 bases). The V end lost 0 bases, the J end lost 1 base, and 15 bases lay between the germline ends. This CDR3 has 17 amino acids. Germline V gene sequence: CDR1 MNHEY, CDR2 SVGAGI. CDR3 sequence reads: CASSYSSSGTLNYGYTF. CDR3 coding DNA: TGTGCCAGCAGTTACTCGAGTTCAGGGACCCTTAACTATGGCTACACCTTC.

This clonotype was recorded at least ten times. This chain uses TRBV5-1 with TRBJ1-6; maybe TRBD1 (5 bases). This CDR3 is built from 15 residues. CDR1 and CDR2 (germline): SGHRS, YFSETQ. Trimming pared 1 base from V and 7 bases from J, leaving 12 bases between. The CDR3 region has the DNA TGCGCCAGCAGCTTGTGGGGACTCTTCAATTCACCCCTCCACTTT. Its protein product is CASSLWGLFNSPLHF.

Worth noting for this clonotype: A read error may explain this, as a much larger clone is one base away. The CDR3 DNA sequence: TGTGCCTGTAGGGGGGCCAATTCACCCCTCCACTTT. Protein sequence: CACRGANSPLHF. The chain links TRBV30 to TRBJ1-6; TRBD1 might be the D (6 bases). The V and J ends lost 6 bases and 7 bases respectively, with 10 bases between them. The CDR3 runs 12 residues. CDR1 is GTSNPN and CDR2 is SVGIG in the germline V gene (reference sequence).

This clonotype was counted at least ten times. The chain recombines TRBV5-1 with TRBJ1-1; D is unresolved. V lost 0 bases, J lost 7 bases, and 10 bases lay in between. The CDR3 is 13 residues long. Germline V lookup: CDR1 SGHRS, CDR2 YFSETQ. The CDR3 DNA is TGCGCCAGCAGCTTGGGAGGGCCGGGTGAAGCTTTCTTT. Its protein product is CASSLGGPGEAFF.

This clonotype was counted many times. The chain links TRBV5-1 to TRBJ2-5; the match to TRBD2 covers 9 bases. The CDR3 consists of 17 residues. V shed 0 bases, J shed 2 bases, and the junction held 8 bases outside the gene matches. The germline V gene has CDR1 SGHRS and CDR2 YFSETQ. For the CDR3, the DNA is TGCGCCAGCAGCTTGGCCAGGGGCGGGGGGGTACAAGAGACCCAGTACTTC. Translation: CASSLARGGGVQETQYF.

As for this clonotype: The conserved phenylalanine or tryptophan normally closing the CDR3 is absent here, so this likely arose from a read error. The rearrangement links TRBV5-1 to TRBJ1-1; 9 bases match TRBD1. The CDR3 sequence is 15 residues long. Germline V gives CDR1 SGHRS, CDR2 YFSETQ. J lost 2 bases, V lost 7 bases, and 9 bases had no gene match. CDR3 protein: CASPIRQGGNTEAFL. As DNA, the CDR3 is TGCGCCAGCCCTATAAGACAGGGGGGTAACACTGAAGCTTTCCTT.

This clonotype came up many times. The V and J genes are TRBV4-3 and TRBJ1-4, with 7 positions matching TRBD1. Germline V lookup: CDR1 LGHNA, CDR2 YSLEER. There are 13 residues in the CDR3. V lost 1 base, J lost 7 bases, and 0 bases stayed unmatched. DNA of the CDR3: TGCGCCAGCAGCCAAGCAGGGGGTGAAAAACTGTTTTTT. The encoded protein is CASSQAGGEKLFF.

Ten or more counts support this clonotype. The chain links TRBV28 to TRBJ2-3, with a possible D match to TRBD1 (6 bases). From germline, CDR1 is MDHEN and CDR2 SYDVKM. Between the trimmed V and J ends, which lost 7 bases and 5 bases, there was a span of 13 bases. This CDR3 spans 13 amino acids. Here the CDR3 reads CASIGTLGDTQYF. DNA of the CDR3: TGTGCCAGCATCGGGACACTGGGAGATACGCAGTATTTT.

This clonotype was seen repeatedly, ten times or more. The chain uses TRBV18 and TRBJ2-3, with 7 bases lining up with TRBD1. J was trimmed by 6 bases and V by 0 bases; bases with no gene match: 12. The CDR3 is made up of 17 amino acids. Germline CDR1 and CDR2: KGHSH and LQKENI. The CDR3 coding sequence is TGTGCCAGCTCACCACCTTACGGGACAGATCGCCCGGATACGCAGTATTTT. This codes for CASSPPYGTDRPDTQYF. The whole variable domain, filled in from reference TRBV18 and TRBJ2-3, reads NAGVMQNPRHLVRRRGQEARLRCSPMKGHSHVYWYRQLPEEGLKFMVYLQKENIIDESGMPKERFSAEFPKEGPSILRIQQVVRGDSAAYFCASSPPYGTDRPDTQYFGPGTRLTVL.

This clonotype was found many times. The chain carries TRBV6-2 or TRBV6-3 and TRBJ2-3; no clear D gene. Trimming shortened V by 2 bases and J by 1 base, and 10 bases separated the two germline ends. Germline V gene sequence: CDR1 MNHEY, CDR2 SVGEGT. This CDR3 is 15 amino acids long. CDR3 amino acids: CASSYQAPRTDTQYF. The DNA of the CDR3 is TGTGCCAGCAGTTACCAAGCGCCTCGCACAGATACGCAGTATTTT.

This clonotype was counted at least ten times. The chain recombines TRBV20-1 with TRBJ1-1; no clear D. CDR1 is DFQATT, CDR2 SNEGSKA, per germline (reference sequence). V was trimmed by 3 bases and J by 8 bases, leaving 10 bases between them. The length of the CDR3 is 11 residues. For the CDR3, the DNA is TGCAGTGCTAGGGCAGCTTGGGAAGCTTTCTTT. It yields the protein CSARAAWEAFF.

V is TRBV10-3 and J is TRBJ1-2; TRBD1 aligns across 7 bases. CDR1 and CDR2 from the germline V gene are ENHRY and SYGVKD. V was pared by 10 bases and J by 6 bases, with 8 bases of the junction left unmatched. The CDR3 is 12 amino acids. The CDR3 nucleotides read TGTGCCACCGACAAGGGGGCGGATGGCTACACCTTC. Its translation: CATDKGADGYTF.

In this sample, this clonotype turned up many times. V is TRBV20-1 and J is TRBJ2-2; no clear D gene. The CDR3 covers 12 residues. The V end was cut by 0 bases, the J end by 5 bases, with 4 bases between. Germline V gene lookup returns CDR1 DFQATT and CDR2 SNEGSKA (reference sequence). The CDR3 loop is CSARDLTGELFF. The CDR3 DNA sequence: TGCAGTGCTAGAGACCTTACCGGGGAGCTGTTTTTT.

V and J are TRBV19 and TRBJ1-2, with D possibly matching TRBD1 (5 bases). Trimming took off 5 bases at V and 3 bases at J, with 10 bases between the two ends. Germline V CDR1 and CDR2: LNHDA, SQIVND (reference sequence). The CDR3 has 13 residues. The CDR3 here is CASSGTGYYGYTF. CDR3 coding DNA: TGTGCCAGTAGTGGAACAGGTTACTATGGCTACACCTTC.

Ten or more counts support this clonotype. The chain employs TRBV6-5 and TRBJ1-1, with TRBD1 as a possible D gene (6 bases). V lost 3 bases, J lost 2 bases, and 13 bases lay in between. The CDR3 is 15 amino acids. Germline V gene sequence: CDR1 MNHEY, CDR2 SVGAGI. The CDR3 DNA is TGTGCCAGCAGTTATACAGGGCAGAAAAACACTGAAGCTTTCTTT. Its translation is CASSYTGQKNTEAFF.

This clonotype was detected ten times or more. This rearrangement joins TRBV4-3 to TRBJ1-2, with 8 bases that match TRBD1. The CDR3 extends over 15 amino acids. Per the germline V gene, CDR1 is LGHNA and CDR2 is YSLEER. V shed 4 bases and J 5 bases; nucleotides not matched to a gene: 9. The CDR3 DNA sequence: TGCGCCAGCAGCCGGGGACAGGAGGTGGGGTATGGCTACACCTTC. Translation: CASSRGQEVGYGYTF.

This clonotype was seen ten or more times. V is TRBV28 and J is TRBJ2-7; the match to TRBD2 covers 11 bases. Losses at the gene ends were 8 bases for V and 1 base for J; bases not matched to a gene: 7. This CDR3 has 15 amino acids. The germline V gene has CDR1 MDHEN and CDR2 SYDVKM. The CDR3, as DNA: TGTGCCAGCGCCTCTACTAGCGGGGGTTCCTACGAGCAGTACGTC. Translation: CASASTSGGSYEQYV.